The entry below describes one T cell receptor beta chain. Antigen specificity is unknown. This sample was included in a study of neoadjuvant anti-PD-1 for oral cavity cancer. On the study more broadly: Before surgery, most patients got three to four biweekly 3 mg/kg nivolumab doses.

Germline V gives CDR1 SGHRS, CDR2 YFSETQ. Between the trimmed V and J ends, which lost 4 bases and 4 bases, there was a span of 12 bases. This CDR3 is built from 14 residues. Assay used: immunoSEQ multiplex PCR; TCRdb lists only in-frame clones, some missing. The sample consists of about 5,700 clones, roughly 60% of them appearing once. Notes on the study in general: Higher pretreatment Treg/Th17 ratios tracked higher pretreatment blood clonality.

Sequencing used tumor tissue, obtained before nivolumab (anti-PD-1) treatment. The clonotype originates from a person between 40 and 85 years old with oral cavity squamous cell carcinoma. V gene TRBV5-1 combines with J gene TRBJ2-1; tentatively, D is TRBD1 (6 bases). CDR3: CASSPGTLYNEQFF. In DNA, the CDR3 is TGCGCCAGCAGCCCCGGGACACTATACAATGAGCAGTTCTTC.